This T cell receptor (beta chain) was obtained from a study of beta chain features in type 1 diabetes. This clone was seen only a few times. The CDR3 length is 16 residues. Looked up from germline, CDR1 is SNHLY and CDR2 is FYNNEI. Trimming took 8 bases from V and 6 from J; bases not matched to a gene: 18. Isolated RNA was reverse transcribed in full, so expressed TCRB transcripts were sequenced. The assay was immunoSEQ multiplex PCR, and TCRdb's table has in-frame clones only and misses some. Among 680,000 or so clones listed, 15% to 19% were seen once. Input material: naive CD4+ T cells from blood. This chain connects TRBV2 to TRBJ1-2, with TRBD1 matching over 7 bases. The TCR originated in a man aged 18 to 29 in good health. The CDR3 is CASSFQSAQGYDGYTF. CDR3 sequence (DNA): TGTGCCAGCTCCTTTCAGTCCGCACAGGGGTATGATGGCTACACCTTC. Drawing the rest from reference TRBV2 and TRBJ1-2, the complete variable domain is EPEVTQTPSHQVTQMGQEVILRCVPISNHLYFYWYRQILGQKVEFLVSFYNNEISEKSEIFDDQFSVERPDGSNFTLKIRSTKLEDSAMYFCASSFQSAQGYDGYTFGSGTRLTVV.